This T cell receptor (beta chain) was identified during a study of blood T cells in healthy people across ages. Germline V CDR1 and CDR2: MGHRA, YSYEKL. The ends were cut back, 2 bases at V and 7 bases at J, with 12 bases in the middle. There are 14 residues in the CDR3. The individuals who served as donors were healthy Caucasians living in Russia, aged about 6 to 100. Primers used in a second PCR of roughly 7 to 12 cycles were a sample-barcoded 5' primer and a J-beta primer mix. TCRdb fed the 5' RACE reads into MiXCR, producing one record per CDR3 protein. The sample lists fewer than 1,000,000 distinct CDR3 sequences, about 42% occurring once.

Specimen: blood. The receptor was isolated from a man aged 80 or over in good health. V usage is TRBV4-1 and J usage is TRBJ2-1, with no clear D. The chain's CDR3 is CASSQLQHGNEQFF. The CDR3 nucleotides read TGCGCCAGCAGCCAATTACAGCACGGGAATGAGCAGTTCTTC.